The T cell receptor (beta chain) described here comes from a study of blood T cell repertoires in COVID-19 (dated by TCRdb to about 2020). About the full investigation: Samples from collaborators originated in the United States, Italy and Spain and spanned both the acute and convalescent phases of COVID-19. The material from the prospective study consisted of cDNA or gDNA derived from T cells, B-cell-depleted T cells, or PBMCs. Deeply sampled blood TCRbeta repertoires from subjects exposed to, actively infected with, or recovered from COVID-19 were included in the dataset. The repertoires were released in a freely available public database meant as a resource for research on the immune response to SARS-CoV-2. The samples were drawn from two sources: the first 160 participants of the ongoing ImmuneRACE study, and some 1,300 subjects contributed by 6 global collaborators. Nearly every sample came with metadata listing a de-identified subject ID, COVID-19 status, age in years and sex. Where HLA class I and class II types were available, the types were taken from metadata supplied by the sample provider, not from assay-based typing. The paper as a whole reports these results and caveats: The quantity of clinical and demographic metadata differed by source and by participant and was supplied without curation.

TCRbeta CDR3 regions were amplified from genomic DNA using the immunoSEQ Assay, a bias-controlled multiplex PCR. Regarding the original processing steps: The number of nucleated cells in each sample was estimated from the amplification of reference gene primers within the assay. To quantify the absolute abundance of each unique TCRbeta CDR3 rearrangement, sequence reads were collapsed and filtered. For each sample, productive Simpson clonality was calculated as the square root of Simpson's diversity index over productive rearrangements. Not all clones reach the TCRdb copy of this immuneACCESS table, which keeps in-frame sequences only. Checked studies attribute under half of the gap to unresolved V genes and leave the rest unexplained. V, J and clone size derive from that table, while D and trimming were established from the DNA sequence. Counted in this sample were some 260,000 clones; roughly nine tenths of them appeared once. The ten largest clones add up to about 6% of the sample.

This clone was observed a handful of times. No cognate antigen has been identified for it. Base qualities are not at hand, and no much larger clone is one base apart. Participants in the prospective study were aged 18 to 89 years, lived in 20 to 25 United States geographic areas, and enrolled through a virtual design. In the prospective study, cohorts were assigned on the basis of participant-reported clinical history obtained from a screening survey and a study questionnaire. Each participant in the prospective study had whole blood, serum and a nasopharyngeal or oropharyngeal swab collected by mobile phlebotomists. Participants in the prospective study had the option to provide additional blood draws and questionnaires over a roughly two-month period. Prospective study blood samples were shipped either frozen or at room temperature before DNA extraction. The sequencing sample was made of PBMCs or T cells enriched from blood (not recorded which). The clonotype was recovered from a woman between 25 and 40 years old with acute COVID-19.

The nucleotide sequence is given as TGTGCCAGCAGCCCCTTCGGGGGTAGGAGTTCCTACAATGAGCAGTTCTTC. Translated, this is CASSPFGGRSSYNEQFF. The chain employs TRBV14 and TRBJ2-1; the D gene is possibly TRBD2, with 6 bases matching. V and J lose 4 bases and 1 base, and a span of 17 bases separates them. From the cysteine up to the phenylalanine, the CDR3 has a length of 17 residues. The only DNA kept is the CDR3, 51 bases in frame from the first base. CDR1 SGHDN and CDR2 FVKESK are derived from the germline V gene.